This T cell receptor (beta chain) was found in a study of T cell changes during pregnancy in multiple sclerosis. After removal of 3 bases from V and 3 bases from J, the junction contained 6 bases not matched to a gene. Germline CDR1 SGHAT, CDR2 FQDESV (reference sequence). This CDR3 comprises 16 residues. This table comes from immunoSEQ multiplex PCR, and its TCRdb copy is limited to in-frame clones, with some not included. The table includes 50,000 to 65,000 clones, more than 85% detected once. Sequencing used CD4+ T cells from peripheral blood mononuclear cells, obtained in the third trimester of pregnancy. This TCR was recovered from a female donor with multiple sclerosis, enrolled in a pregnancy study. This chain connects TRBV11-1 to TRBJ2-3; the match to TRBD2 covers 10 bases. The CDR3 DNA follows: TGTGCCAGCAGCTTGAGCGCTAGCGGGAGTACAGATACGCAGTATTTT. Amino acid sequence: CASSLSASGSTDTQYF.